What follows is one TCR beta chain and its context. The antigen remains unidentified. The table came from immunoSEQ multiplex PCR; TCRdb's copy has only in-frame clones and leaves some out. The sample holds about 200,000 clones, 75% to 80% seen once. This sample was included in a study of cytotoxic CD8 clonotypes in ibrutinib-treated CLL. Germline CDR1 LNHDA, CDR2 SQIVND (reference sequence). V dropped 4 bases and J dropped 6; count of bases not matched to a gene: 3. The CDR3 has 13 amino acids. Study observations and caveats: Age-matched healthy donor levels were exceeded by baseline clonality, which tracked circulating CD8+ T-cell counts.

This receptor was identified in a human donor with chronic lymphocytic leukemia. The chain joins TRBV19 to TRBJ1-5; 7 bases map to TRBD1. The source was PBMCs, collected after 12 months of ibrutinib treatment. CDR3 nucleotides: TGTGCCAGTAGTAGGGCAGGGGGTCAGCCCCAGCATTTT. This encodes CASSRAGGQPQHF.